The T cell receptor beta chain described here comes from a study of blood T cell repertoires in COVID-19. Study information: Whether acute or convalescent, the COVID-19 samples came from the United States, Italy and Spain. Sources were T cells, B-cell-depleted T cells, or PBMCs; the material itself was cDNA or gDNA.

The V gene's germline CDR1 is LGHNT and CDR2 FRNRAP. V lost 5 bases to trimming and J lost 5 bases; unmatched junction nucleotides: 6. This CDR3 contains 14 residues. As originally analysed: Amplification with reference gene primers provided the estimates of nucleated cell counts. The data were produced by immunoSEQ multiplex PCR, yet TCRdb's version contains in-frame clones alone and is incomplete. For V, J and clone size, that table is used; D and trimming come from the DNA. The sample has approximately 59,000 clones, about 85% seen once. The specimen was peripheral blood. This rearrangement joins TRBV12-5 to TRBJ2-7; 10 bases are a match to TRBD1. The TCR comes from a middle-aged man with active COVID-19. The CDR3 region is CASGRDRGADEQYF. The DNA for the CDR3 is TGTGCTAGTGGTCGGGACAGGGGAGCGGACGAGCAGTACTTC.